This TCR beta chain was obtained from a study of identical twins. Study observations and caveats: When twins shared out-of-frame alpha sequences, those sequences had excess low generation probability.

The V end was cut by 3 bases, the J end by 3 bases, with 18 bases between. The germline gives CDR1 DFQATT, CDR2 SNEGSKA (reference sequence). CDR3 length: 15 amino acids. Template switching introduced a universal primer site, and the cDNA bore unique molecular identifiers. TCRdb reprocessed the 5' RACE reads via MiXCR and lists one record per CDR3 protein. The sample includes approximately 490,000 distinct CDR3 sequences, around 22% seen only once; the top ten take more than 0.4%. With respect to this clonotype: Its antigen is unidentified.

The sample was also linked to a second study, of yellow fever vaccine responses in identical twins.

This receptor was obtained from a woman aged 18-35 years in good health. Sequencing input: CD4+ T cells sorted from blood. The chain joins TRBV20-1 to TRBJ2-7; TRBD2 is a possible D gene (6 bases). The CDR3 coding sequence is TGCAGTGCTAGGATAGGGGATCGACTAGACTACGAGCAGTACTTC. This sequence encodes CSARIGDRLDYEQYF.